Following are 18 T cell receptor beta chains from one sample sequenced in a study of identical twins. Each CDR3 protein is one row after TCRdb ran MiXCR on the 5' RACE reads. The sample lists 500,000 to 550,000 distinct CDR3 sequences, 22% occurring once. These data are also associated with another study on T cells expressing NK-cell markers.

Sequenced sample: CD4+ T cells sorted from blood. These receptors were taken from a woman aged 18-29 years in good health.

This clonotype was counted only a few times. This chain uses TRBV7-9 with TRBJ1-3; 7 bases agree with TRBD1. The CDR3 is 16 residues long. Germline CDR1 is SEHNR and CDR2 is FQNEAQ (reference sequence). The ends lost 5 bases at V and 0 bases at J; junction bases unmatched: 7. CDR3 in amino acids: CASSPKTGVSGNTIYF. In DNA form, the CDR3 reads TGTGCCAGCAGCCCTAAAACAGGGGTCTCTGGAAACACCATATATTTT. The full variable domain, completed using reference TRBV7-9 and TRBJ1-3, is DTGVSQNPRHKITKRGQNVTFRCDPISEHNRLYWYRQTLGQGPEFLTYFQNEAQLEKSRLLSDRFSAERPKGSFSTLEIQRTEQGDSAMYLCASSPKTGVSGNTIYFGEGSWLTVV.

Here the CDR3 DNA reads TGTGCCAGCAGCCTGACCGGGACACCTAACTATGGCTACACCTTC. Translation gives CASSLTGTPNYGYTF. This chain links TRBV7-3 with TRBJ1-2; weak D call: TRBD1 (6 bases). Germline-derived CDR1 and CDR2 are SGHTA and FQGTGA. V lost 5 bases to trimming and J lost 0 bases, with 13 bases between them. This CDR3 contains 15 residues.

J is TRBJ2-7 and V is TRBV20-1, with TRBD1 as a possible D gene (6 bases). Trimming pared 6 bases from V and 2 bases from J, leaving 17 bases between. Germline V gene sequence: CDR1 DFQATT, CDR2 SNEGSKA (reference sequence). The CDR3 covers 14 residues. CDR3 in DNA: TGCAGTGCGGCCCTTCCGAAGGGGGCCTACGAGCAGTACTTC. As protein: CSAALPKGAYEQYF.

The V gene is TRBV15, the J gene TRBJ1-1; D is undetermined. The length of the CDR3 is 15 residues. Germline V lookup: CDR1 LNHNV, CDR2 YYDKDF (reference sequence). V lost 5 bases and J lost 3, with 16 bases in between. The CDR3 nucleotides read TGTGCCACCAGCGTCAGGAAGAGCATGGACACTGAAGCTTTCTTT. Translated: CATSVRKSMDTEAFF. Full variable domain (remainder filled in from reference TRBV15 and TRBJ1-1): DAMVIQNPRYQVTQFGKPVTLSCSQTLNHNVMYWYQQKSSQAPKLLFHYYDKDFNNEADTPDNFQSRRPNTSFCFLDIRSPGLGDTAMYLCATSVRKSMDTEAFFGQGTRLTVV.

The CDR3 loop reads CAWSAATDTQYF. In DNA form, the CDR3 reads TGTGCCTGGAGTGCTGCCACAGATACGCAGTATTTT. The genes are TRBV30 and TRBJ2-3; D is undetermined. The germline V gene encodes CDR1 GTSNPN and CDR2 SVGIG (reference sequence). With 1 base removed from V and 2 bases from J, the gap between germline ends came to 4 bases. The CDR3 loop spans 12 amino acids.

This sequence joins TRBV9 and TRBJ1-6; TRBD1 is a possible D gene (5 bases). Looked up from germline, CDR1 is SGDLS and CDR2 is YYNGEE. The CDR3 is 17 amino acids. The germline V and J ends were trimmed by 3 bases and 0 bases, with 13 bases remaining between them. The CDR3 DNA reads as TGTGCCAGCAGCGCAGACAGAAGGAGCTCCTATAATTCACCCCTCCACTTT. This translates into CASSADRRSSYNSPLHF.

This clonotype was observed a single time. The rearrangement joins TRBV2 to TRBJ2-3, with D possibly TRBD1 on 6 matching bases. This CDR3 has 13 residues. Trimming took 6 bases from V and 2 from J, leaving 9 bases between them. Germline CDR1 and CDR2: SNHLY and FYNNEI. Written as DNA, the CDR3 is TGTGCCAGCAGGTACAGGGACACAGATACGCAGTATTTT. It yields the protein CASRYRDTDTQYF.

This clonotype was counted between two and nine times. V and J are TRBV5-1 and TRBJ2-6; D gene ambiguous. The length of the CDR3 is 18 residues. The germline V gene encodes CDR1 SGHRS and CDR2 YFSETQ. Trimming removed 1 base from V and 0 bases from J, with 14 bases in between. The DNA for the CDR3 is TGCGCCAGCAGCTTGTTCCCTGGCAGGAGCTCTGGGGCCAACGTCCTGACTTTC. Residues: CASSLFPGRSSGANVLTF.

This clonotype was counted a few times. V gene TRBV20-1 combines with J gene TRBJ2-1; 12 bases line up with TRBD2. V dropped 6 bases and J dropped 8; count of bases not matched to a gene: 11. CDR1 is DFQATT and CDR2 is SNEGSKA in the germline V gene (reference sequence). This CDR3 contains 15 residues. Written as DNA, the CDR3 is TGCAGTGCGAGACATTCTAGCGGGGGGGCCGATGAGCAGTTCTTC. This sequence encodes CSARHSSGGADEQFF.

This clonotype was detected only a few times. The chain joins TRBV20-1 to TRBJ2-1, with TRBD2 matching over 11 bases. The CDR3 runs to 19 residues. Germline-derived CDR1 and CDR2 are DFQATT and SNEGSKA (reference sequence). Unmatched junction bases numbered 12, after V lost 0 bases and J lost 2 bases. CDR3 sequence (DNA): TGCAGTGCTAGAGATGATTCTAGCGGGAGGATAGGGACCTACAATGAGCAGTTCTTC. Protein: CSARDDSSGRIGTYNEQFF.

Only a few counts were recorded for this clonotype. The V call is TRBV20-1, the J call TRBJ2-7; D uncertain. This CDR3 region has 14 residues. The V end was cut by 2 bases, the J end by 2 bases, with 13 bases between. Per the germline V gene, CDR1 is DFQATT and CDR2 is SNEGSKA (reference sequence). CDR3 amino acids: CSARFSRPAYEQYF. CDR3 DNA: TGCAGTGCTAGATTCAGCCGTCCTGCCTACGAGCAGTACTTC.

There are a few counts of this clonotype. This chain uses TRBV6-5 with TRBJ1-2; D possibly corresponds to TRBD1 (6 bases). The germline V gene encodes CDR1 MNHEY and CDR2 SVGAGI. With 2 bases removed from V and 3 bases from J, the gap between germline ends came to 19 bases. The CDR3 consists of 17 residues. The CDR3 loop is CASSYPRGAKGDYGYTF. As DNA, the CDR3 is TGTGCCAGCAGTTACCCCCGGGGGGCTAAGGGGGACTATGGCTACACCTTC.

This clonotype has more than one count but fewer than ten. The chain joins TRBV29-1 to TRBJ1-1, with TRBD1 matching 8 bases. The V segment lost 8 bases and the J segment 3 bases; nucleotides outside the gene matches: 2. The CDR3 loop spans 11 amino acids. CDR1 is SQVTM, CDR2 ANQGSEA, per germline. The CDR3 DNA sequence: TGCAGCCCGACAGGGGACACTGAAGCTTTCTTT. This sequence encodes CSPTGDTEAFF.

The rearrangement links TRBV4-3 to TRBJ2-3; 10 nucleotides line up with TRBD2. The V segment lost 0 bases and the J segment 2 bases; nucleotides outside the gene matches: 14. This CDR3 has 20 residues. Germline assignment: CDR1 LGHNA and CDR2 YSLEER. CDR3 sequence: CASSQEGPSGSSRFTDTQYF. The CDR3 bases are TGCGCCAGCAGCCAAGAGGGGCCTAGCGGGAGTTCAAGATTCACAGATACGCAGTATTTT.

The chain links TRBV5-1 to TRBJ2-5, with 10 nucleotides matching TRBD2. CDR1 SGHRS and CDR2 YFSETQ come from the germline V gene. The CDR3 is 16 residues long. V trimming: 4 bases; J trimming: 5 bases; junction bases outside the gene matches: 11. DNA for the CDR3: TGCGCCAGCAGCAGCGATCCCGGGACTAGCGTGGAGACCCAGTACTTC. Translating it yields CASSSDPGTSVETQYF.

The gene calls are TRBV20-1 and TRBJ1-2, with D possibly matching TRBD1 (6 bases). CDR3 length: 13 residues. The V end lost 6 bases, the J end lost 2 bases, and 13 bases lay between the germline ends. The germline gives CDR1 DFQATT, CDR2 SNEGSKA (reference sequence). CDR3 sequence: CSARAGTNYGYTF. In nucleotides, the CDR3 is TGCAGTGCCCGCGCGGGGACAAACTATGGCTACACCTTC.

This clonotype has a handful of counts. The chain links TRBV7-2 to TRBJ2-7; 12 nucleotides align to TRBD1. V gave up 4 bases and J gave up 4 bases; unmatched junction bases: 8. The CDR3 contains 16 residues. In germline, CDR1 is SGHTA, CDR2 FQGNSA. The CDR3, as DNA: TGTGCCAGCAGCTCCTCCAGGGACAGGGGGCGGTACGAGCAGTACTTC. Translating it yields CASSSSRDRGRYEQYF.

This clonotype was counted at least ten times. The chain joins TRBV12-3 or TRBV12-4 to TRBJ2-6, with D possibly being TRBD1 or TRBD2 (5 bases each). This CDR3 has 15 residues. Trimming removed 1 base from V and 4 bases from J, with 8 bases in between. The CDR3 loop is CASSLGGAGANVLTF. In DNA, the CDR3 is TGTGCCAGCAGTTTAGGAGGGGCCGGGGCCAACGTCCTGACTTTC.